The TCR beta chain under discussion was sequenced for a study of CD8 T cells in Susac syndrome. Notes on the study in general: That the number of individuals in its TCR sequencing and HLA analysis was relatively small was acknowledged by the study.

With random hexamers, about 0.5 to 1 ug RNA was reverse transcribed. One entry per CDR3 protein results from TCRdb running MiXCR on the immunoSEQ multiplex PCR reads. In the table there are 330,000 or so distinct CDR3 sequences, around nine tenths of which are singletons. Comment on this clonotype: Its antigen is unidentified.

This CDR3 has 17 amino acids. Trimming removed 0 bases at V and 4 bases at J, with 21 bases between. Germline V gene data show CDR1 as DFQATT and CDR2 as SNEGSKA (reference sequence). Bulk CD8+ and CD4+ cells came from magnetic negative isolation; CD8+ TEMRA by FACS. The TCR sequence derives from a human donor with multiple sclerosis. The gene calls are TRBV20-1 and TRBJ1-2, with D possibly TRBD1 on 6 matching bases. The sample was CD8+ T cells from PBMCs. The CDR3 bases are TGCAGTGCTAGAGATCCCCAGGGGAATGCTGGGGTCTATGGCTACACCTTC. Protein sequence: CSARDPQGNAGVYGYTF.